This T cell receptor (beta chain) was captured in a study of shared clonotypes between healthy human individuals. Turning to the study itself: Ranging from 18 to 49 in age, donors were two women and a few men. There were three CD4 naive, three CD4 memory, two CD8 naive and one CD8 memory plates per donor.

The data were produced by immunoSEQ multiplex PCR, yet TCRdb's version contains in-frame clones alone and is incomplete. The data show 950,000 to 1,300,000 clones, about 80% seen once. With regard to this clone: Its antigen is as yet unknown.

Germline V lookup: CDR1 SGHNT, CDR2 YYREEE (reference sequence). CDR3 length: 13 amino acids. The J segment lost 8 bases and the V segment lost 0 bases, leaving 1 base of the junction unmatched. The study, taken as a whole, reports: Between several donors, naive CD4 clonotypes were shared at a level of about 5%. Generation probabilities were higher for clonotypes shared across all four sorted-subset donors than for unshared ones.

The sample was memory CD4+ T cells sorted from blood. As for subset: CD45RA-negative fraction. This chain uses TRBV5-4 with TRBJ2-1, with TRBD2 matching 8 bases. This clonotype originated in a man aged 18 to 30 in good health. For the CDR3, the DNA is TGTGCCAGCAGCTTGGCCGGGAGGGATGAGCAGTTCTTC. It is translated as CASSLAGRDEQFF.